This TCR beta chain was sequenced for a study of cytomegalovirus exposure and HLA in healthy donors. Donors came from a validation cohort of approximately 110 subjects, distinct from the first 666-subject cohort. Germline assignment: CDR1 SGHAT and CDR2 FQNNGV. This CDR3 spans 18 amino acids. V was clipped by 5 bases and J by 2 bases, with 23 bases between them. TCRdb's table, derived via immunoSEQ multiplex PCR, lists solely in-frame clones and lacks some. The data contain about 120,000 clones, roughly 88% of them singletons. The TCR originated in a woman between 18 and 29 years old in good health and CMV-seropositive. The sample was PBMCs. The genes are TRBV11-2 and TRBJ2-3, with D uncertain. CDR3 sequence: CASSTLFGSREPTDTQYF. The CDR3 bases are TGTGCCAGCAGCACCCTATTCGGGTCTCGTGAGCCCACAGATACGCAGTATTTT.